This is a list of T cell receptor beta chains from one sample in a study of T cells in narcolepsy. The protocol was immunoSEQ multiplex PCR, while the TCRdb copy is restricted to in-frame clones and leaves out a portion. The sample yields about 20,000 clones, roughly 80% seen once. The sequencing input was memory (CD45RA-) CD4+ T cells from blood. Receptors originate from a human donor in good health. Both conserved end residues are part of each CDR3. A D gene is named only where the DNA matches it firmly. Expanded clones are given a class, and other clones once, few, many or no size at all.

>TRBJ2-1|.|TRBD1|TRBV6-5
TGTGCCAGCAGACAGGGGGCCAATGAGCAGTTCTTC
CASRQGANEQFF
>TRBJ2-3|.|.|TRBV19
TGTGCCAGTAGTATGGGGGCGAGTGATACGCAGTATTTT
CASSMGASDTQYF
>TRBJ1-5|.|.|TRBV7-2
TGTGCCAGCAGCGCAGCTCCAAATCAGCCCCAGCATTTT
CASSAAPNQPQHF
>TRBJ2-7|.|.|TRBV4-2
TGTGCCAGCAGCTCCCTGAGGACCCCGAACGAGCAGTACTTC
CASSSLRTPNEQYF
>TRBJ2-1|.|TRBD2|TRBV7-9
TGTGCCAGCAGCCCCTTCGGGAGCGGGGGTTACAATGAGCAGTTCTTC
CASSPFGSGGYNEQFF
>TRBJ1-5|.|TRBD1|TRBV19
TGTGCCAGTAGTATGCGGTACCGGACAGGTGATCAGCCCCAGCATTTT
CASSMRYRTGDQPQHF
>TRBJ2-7|.|.|TRBV4-3
TGCGCCAGCAGCCAAGATGCCAGCCGCTACGAGCAGTACTTC
CASSQDASRYEQYF
>TRBJ1-2|.|.|TRBV6-5
TGTGCCAGCAGTTACCGGGGAGTTCGCTATGGCTACACCTTC
CASSYRGVRYGYTF
>TRBJ1-5|few|.|TRBV5-5
TGTGCCAGCAGTCCTTTGGGGGGGGCCGATCAGCCCCAGCATTTT
CASSPLGGADQPQHF
>TRBJ2-5|.|.|TRBV5-1
TGCGCCAGCAGCTATATGGTAGAAGAGACCCAGTACTTC
CASSYMVEETQYF
>TRBJ2-7|.|.|TRBV7-2
TGTGCCAGCAGCTTCGCTTCCTACGAGCAGTACTTC
CASSFASYEQYF
>TRBJ2-7|.|TRBD2|TRBV7-2
TGTGCCAGCAGCCCCACTAGCGGGGTGACCTCCTACGAGCAGTACTTC
CASSPTSGVTSYEQYF
>TRBJ1-2|.|.|TRBV5-6
TGTGCCAGCAGCTTGAGCGTGGGAGGCTACACCTTC
CASSLSVGGYTF
>TRBJ2-2|.|.|TRBV27
TGTGCCAGCAGTTTAAACGGCTTGAACACCGGGGAGCTGTTTTTT
CASSLNGLNTGELFF
>TRBJ2-7|.|.|TRBV6-5
TGTGCCAGCAGTTTCACCCCACAGGGCTCCTACGAGCAGTACTTC
CASSFTPQGSYEQYF
>TRBJ2-7|.|TRBD1|TRBV19
TGTGCCAGTAGTATACGACAGGGCCGAGGATCCTACGAGCAGTACTTC
CASSIRQGRGSYEQYF
>TRBJ1-1|few|.|TRBV4-3
TGCGCCAGCAGCCGCGGCGTGGAAGCTTTCTTT
CASSRGVEAFF
>TRBJ1-6|.|.|TRBV5-6
TGTGCCAGCAGTTTGATAAATTCACCCCTCCACTTT
CASSLINSPLHF
>TRBJ2-1|.|TRBD2|TRBV7-3
TGTGCCAGCAGCTTGTCCCTAGCGGGAGAAGGAGAGCAGTTCTTC
CASSLSLAGEGEQFF
>TRBJ2-2|.|TRBD1|TRBV25-1
TGTGCCAGCAGTCCCAGGGTGACAGGGGACACCGGGGAGCTGTTTTTT
CASSPRVTGDTGELFF
>TRBJ2-7|.|.|TRBV2
TGTGCCAGCAGTGGTACGGGTGCAGGTCAGACTCGATACTTC
CASSGTGAGQTRYF
>TRBJ1-3|few|.|TRBV9
TGTGCCAGCAGCGTGTCCTCTGGAAACACCATATATTTT
CASSVSSGNTIYF
>TRBJ1-1|.|.|TRBV19
TGTGCCAGTATGCAGGGCGCGATGAACACTGAAGCTTTCTTT
CASMQGAMNTEAFF
>TRBJ2-1|few|.|TRBV7-3
TGTGCCAGCAGCTGGGACCCCTACAATGAGCAGTTCTTC
CASSWDPYNEQFF
>TRBJ1-2|.|TRBD1|TRBV4-2
TGTGCCAGCAGCCCCGAATACCTGGACAGGATTTATGGCTACACCTTC
CASSPEYLDRIYGYTF
>TRBJ1-2|.|.|TRBV19
TGTGCCAGTAAGGTGGGCAGGCCTAACTATGGCTACACCTTC
CASKVGRPNYGYTF
>TRBJ2-2|.|.|TRBV23-1
TGCGCCAGCAGTCAATCTAACACCGGGGAGCTGTTTTTT
CASSQSNTGELFF
>TRBJ2-3|.|TRBD1|TRBV6-4
TGTGCCAGCAGCAGGGGGCCTGAAGGTACGCAGTATTTT
CASSRGPEGTQYF
>TRBJ2-7|.|TRBD2|TRBV11-2
TGTGCCAGCAGCACTGGGTTGGCTAGCGGGGGGCTGATCTACGAGCAGTACTTC
CASSTGLASGGLIYEQYF
>TRBJ1-5|.|.|TRBV30
TGTGCCTGGACCTCCTCGGGCCTCCCGTCCGAGCCCCAGCATTTT
CAWTSSGLPSEPQHF
>TRBJ2-7|.|.|TRBV7-2
TGTGCCAGCAGCACCCAGCTCGGACCGTACGAGCAGTACTTC
CASSTQLGPYEQYF
>TRBJ2-1|few|TRBD1|TRBV7-2
TGTGCCAGCAGCTCACAGGGGATTCGCAATGAGCAGTTCTTC
CASSSQGIRNEQFF
>TRBJ1-1|.|TRBD1|TRBV29-1
TGCAGCGGGGGCGGGGGACAGGGATCGACTGAAGCTTTCTTT
CSGGGGQGSTEAFF
>TRBJ2-5|.|.|TRBV30
TGTGCCTCGACCGGAGACAAAGAGACCCAGTACTTC
CASTGDKETQYF
>TRBJ2-5|.|.|TRBV2
TGTGCCAGCGGGCGCCTCCCGCAGTACTTC
CASGRLPQYF
>TRBJ1-3|few|.|TRBV2
TGTGCCAGCAGTGCATATGGAGACCCCTCTGGAAACACCATATATTTT
CASSAYGDPSGNTIYF
>TRBJ1-3|.|TRBD1|TRBV6-4
TGTGCCAGCAGTGAGACAGGGCCCAACTCTGGAAACACCATATATTTT
CASSETGPNSGNTIYF
>TRBJ2-6|.|TRBD1|TRBV5-6
TGTGCCAGCAGCTTGGAGACAGGGGCTGGGGCCAACGTCCTGACTTTC
CASSLETGAGANVLTF
>TRBJ1-2|once|TRBD1|TRBV7-2
TGTGCCAGCAGCCCTTCTTATCGGGCAGGGGGGAGCTACACCTTC
CASSPSYRAGGSYTF
>TRBJ2-2|.|.|TRBV4-3
TGCGCCAGCAGCCAAGGGTTAGACGTAGCCGGGGAGCTGTTTTTT
CASSQGLDVAGELFF
>TRBJ1-5|.|.|TRBV6-5
TGTGCCACCGGGACTGGTCAGCCCCAGCATTTT
CATGTGQPQHF
>TRBJ1-1|.|TRBD1|TRBV5-1
TGCGCCAGCAGCTTGGATACCACAGGGGGCGGGTATCCCGCTGAAGCTTTCTTT
CASSLDTTGGGYPAEAFF
>TRBJ2-5|.|TRBD2|TRBV7-9
TGTGCCAGCAGCTTAGTCAGCGGGGTGACGGAGACCCAGTACTTC
CASSLVSGVTETQYF
>TRBJ2-7|.|.|TRBV6-1
TGTGCCAGCAGTGAAGCGGGATCCTACCTCTACGAGCAGTACTTC
CASSEAGSYLYEQYF
>TRBJ1-1|once|.|TRBV7-9
TGTGCCAGCAGCTTAGGGACCCTTGAAGCTTTCTTT
CASSLGTLEAFF
>TRBJ1-2|medium-sized|.|TRBV4-2
TGTGCCAGCAGCCAAGAGGTGTGGAACGGCTACACCTTC
CASSQEVWNGYTF